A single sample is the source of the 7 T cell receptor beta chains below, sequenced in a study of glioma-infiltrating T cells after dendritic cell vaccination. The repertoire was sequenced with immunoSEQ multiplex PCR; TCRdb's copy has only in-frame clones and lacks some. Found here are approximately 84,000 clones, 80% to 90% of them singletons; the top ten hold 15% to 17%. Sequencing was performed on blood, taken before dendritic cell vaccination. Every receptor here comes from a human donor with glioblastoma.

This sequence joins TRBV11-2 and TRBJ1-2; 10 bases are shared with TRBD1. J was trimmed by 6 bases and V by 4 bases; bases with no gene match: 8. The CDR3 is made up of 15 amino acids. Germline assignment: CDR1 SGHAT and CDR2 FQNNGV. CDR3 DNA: TGTGCCAGCAGCTCCCCAAGGGACAGGGGAGATGGCTACACCTTC. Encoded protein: CASSSPRDRGDGYTF.

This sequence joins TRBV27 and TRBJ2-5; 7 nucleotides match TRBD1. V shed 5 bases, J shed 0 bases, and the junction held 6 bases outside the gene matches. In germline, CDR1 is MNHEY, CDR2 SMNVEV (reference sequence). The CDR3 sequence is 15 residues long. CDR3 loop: CASSPGTAYQETQYF. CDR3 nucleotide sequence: TGTGCCAGCAGTCCAGGGACAGCGTACCAAGAGACCCAGTACTTC.

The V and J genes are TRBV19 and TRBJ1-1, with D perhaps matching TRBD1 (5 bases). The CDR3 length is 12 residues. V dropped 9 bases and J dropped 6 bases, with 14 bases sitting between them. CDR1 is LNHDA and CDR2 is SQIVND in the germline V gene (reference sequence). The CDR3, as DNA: TGTGCCAGCTCCAGGGTTGGCGCTGAAGCTTTCTTT. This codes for CASSRVGAEAFF.

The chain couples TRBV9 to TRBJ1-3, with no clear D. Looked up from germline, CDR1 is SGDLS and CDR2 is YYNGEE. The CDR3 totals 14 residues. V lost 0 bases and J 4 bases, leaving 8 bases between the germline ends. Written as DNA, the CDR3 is TGTGCCAGCAGCGTAGCTCGGGTCGGAAACACCATATATTTT. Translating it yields CASSVARVGNTIYF.

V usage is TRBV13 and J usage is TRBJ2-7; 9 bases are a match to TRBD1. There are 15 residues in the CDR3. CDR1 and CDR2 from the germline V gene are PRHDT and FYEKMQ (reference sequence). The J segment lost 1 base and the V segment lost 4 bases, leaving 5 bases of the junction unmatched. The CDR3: CASSSPGQGSYEQYF. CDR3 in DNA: TGTGCCAGCAGCTCTCCGGGACAGGGATCCTACGAGCAGTACTTC.

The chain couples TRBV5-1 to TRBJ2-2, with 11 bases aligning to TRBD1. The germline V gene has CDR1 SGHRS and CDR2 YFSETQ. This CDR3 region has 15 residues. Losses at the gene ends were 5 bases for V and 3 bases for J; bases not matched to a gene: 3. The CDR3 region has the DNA TGCGCCAGCAGTCGGGACAGGGGGGACACCGGGGAGCTGTTTTTT. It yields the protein CASSRDRGDTGELFF. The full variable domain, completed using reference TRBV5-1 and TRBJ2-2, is KAGVTQTPRYLIKTRGQQVTLSCSPISGHRSVSWYQQTPGQGLQFLFEYFSETQRNKGNFPGRFSGRQFSNSRSEMNVSTLELGDSALYLCASSRDRGDTGELFFGEGSRLTVL.

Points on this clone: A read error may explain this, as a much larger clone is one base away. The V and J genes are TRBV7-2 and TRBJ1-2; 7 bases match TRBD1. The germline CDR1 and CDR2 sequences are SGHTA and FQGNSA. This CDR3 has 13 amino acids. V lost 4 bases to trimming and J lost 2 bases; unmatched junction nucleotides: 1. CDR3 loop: CASSSGQNYGYTF. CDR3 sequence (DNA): TGTGCCAGCAGCTCGGGACAGAACTATGGCTACACCTTC. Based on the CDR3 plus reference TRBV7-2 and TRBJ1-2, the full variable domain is GAGVSQSPSNKVTEKGKDVELRCDPISGHTALYWYRQSLGQGLEFLIYFQGNSAPDKSGLPSDRFSAERTGGSVSTLTIQRTQQEDSAVYLCASSSGQNYGYTFGSGTRLTVV.